The 17 T cell receptor beta chains listed next were all sequenced from one sample in a study of response to subunit inactivated influenza vaccine. In TCRdb, the RT-PCR reads were re-called with MiXCR into one record per CDR3 protein. The profile shows roughly 760,000 distinct CDR3 sequences, less than 25% of them singletons. The sequencing used PBMCs from blood, collected about 5 days after vaccination. The receptors stem from a man aged 45-65 years who received an inactivated influenza vaccine.

The chain recombines TRBV3-1 with TRBJ1-1; D is unclear. Germline CDR1 reads LGHDT; CDR2 reads YNNKEL (reference sequence). V was trimmed by 1 base and J by 4 bases, leaving 13 bases between them. The CDR3 contains 15 residues. The CDR3 DNA sequence: TGTGCCAGCAGCCAAGGATCTGTGATACGCACTGAAGCTTTCTTT. Its protein product is CASSQGSVIRTEAFF.

This clonotype has only a few counts. This chain links TRBV7-2 with TRBJ2-3, with TRBD2 identical over 9 bases. V was pared by 2 bases and J by 1 base, with 7 bases of the junction left unmatched. This CDR3 region has 17 residues. Germline V gives CDR1 SGHTA, CDR2 FQGNSA. CDR3: CASSLSLAGGGTDTQYF. The CDR3 DNA sequence: TGTGCCAGCAGCTTAAGTCTTGCGGGGGGGGGCACAGATACGCAGTATTTT.

The chain recombines TRBV5-6 with TRBJ2-4; 8 positions agree with TRBD1. This CDR3 is 15 amino acids long. The V gene's germline CDR1 is SGHDT and CDR2 YYEEEE. J gave up 9 bases and V 1 base, and 9 bases lay outside the gene matches. CDR3 nucleotides: TGTGCCAGCAGCTTGACGCAGGGGGCCGCTTTCATTCAGTACTTC. This translates into CASSLTQGAAFIQYF.

The genes are TRBV7-9 and TRBJ1-5; D is possibly TRBD1 (6 bases). The CDR3 is 14 amino acids. The V end lost 4 bases, the J end lost 6 bases, and 13 bases lay between the germline ends. Germline assignment: CDR1 SEHNR and CDR2 FQNEAQ (reference sequence). The chain's CDR3 is CASSSAGERQPQHF. In DNA, the CDR3 is TGTGCCAGCAGCTCCGCAGGGGAGCGTCAGCCCCAGCATTTT.

As DNA, the CDR3 is TGTGCCAGCAGACGAGCGGGGCTTAGCACAGATACGCAGTATTTT. This sequence encodes CASRRAGLSTDTQYF. The J gene is TRBJ2-3, the V gene TRBV5-6; 7 bases map to TRBD2. CDR1 SGHDT and CDR2 YYEEEE come from the germline V gene. V lost 5 bases and J lost 0; bases outside the gene matches: 6. CDR3 length: 15 amino acids.

There are a few counts of this clonotype. This chain joins TRBV6-2 or TRBV6-3 and TRBJ1-1; D is possibly TRBD1 (6 bases). CDR1 and CDR2 from the germline V gene are MNHEY and SVGEGT. The CDR3 extends over 14 amino acids. Trimming removed 8 bases at V and 8 bases at J, with 21 bases between. DNA of the CDR3: TGTGCCAGCGCAGTTATGATTTCAGGGGAAGAAGCTTTCTTT. Its protein product is CASAVMISGEEAFF.

This clonotype has more than one count but fewer than ten. This rearrangement joins TRBV25-1 to TRBJ2-1; 8 positions match TRBD1. This CDR3 contains 15 residues. Losses at the gene ends were 6 bases for V and 1 base for J; bases not matched to a gene: 5. Germline V gives CDR1 MGHDK, CDR2 SYGVNS. The CDR3 coding sequence is TGTGCCAGCAGAGCAGGGGGCGCGTCCTACAATGAGCAGTTCTTC. Residues: CASRAGGASYNEQFF. Based on the CDR3 plus reference TRBV25-1 and TRBJ2-1, the full variable domain is EADIYQTPRYLVIGTGKKITLECSQTMGHDKMYWYQQDPGMELHLIHYSYGVNSTEKGDLSSESTVSRIRTEHFPLTLESARPSHTSQYLCASRAGGASYNEQFFGPGTRLTVL.

The chain employs TRBV7-2 and TRBJ2-4; TRBD1 matches 7 bases. The length of the CDR3 is 15 residues. Per the germline V gene, CDR1 is SGHTA and CDR2 is FQGNSA. V shed 5 bases and J 4 bases; nucleotides not matched to a gene: 8. CDR3 nucleotides: TGTGCCAGCAGCCCTCCGGGACAGAAAAAAAACATTCAGTACTTC. It is translated as CASSPPGQKKNIQYF.

V is TRBV5-8 and J is TRBJ1-4; no firm D call. Trimming took 2 bases from V and 0 from J, leaving 11 bases between them. Germline CDR1 and CDR2: SGHTS and YDEGEE. CDR3 length: 16 amino acids. CDR3 coding DNA: TGTGCCAGCAGCTTCAATGCGATTTCAACTAATGAAAAACTGTTTTTT. Its protein product is CASSFNAISTNEKLFF.

This chain connects TRBV3-1 to TRBJ1-2; 9 bases map to TRBD1. CDR1 and CDR2 from the germline V gene are LGHDT and YNNKEL (reference sequence). The V segment lost 5 bases and the J segment 0 bases; nucleotides outside the gene matches: 4. The CDR3 runs to 15 residues. CDR3 sequence: CASSIRTGANYGYTF. The CDR3 nucleotides are TGTGCCAGCAGCATTCGGACAGGGGCTAACTATGGCTACACCTTC.

This clonotype occurred many times. At one end the junction does not follow the germline gene, possibly because of a read error. The CDR3 region is CASSPGGSYNEQFF. The CDR3 DNA follows: TGCGCCAGCAGCCCGGGGGGGTCCTACAATGAGCAGTTCTTC. The chain has TRBV4-2 and TRBJ2-1; 8 bases agree with TRBD2. The CDR3 spans 14 residues. In germline, CDR1 is LGHNA, CDR2 YNFKEQ.

This chain joins TRBV5-1 and TRBJ2-2; 10 bases match TRBD2. The germline gives CDR1 SGHRS, CDR2 YFSETQ. The CDR3 is 15 amino acids. V was pared by 5 bases and J by 3 bases, with 4 bases of the junction left unmatched. This CDR3 is CASRVGLADTGELFF. Here the CDR3 DNA reads TGCGCCAGCAGGGTAGGACTAGCGGACACCGGGGAGCTGTTTTTT.

The V and J genes are TRBV20-1 and TRBJ2-2; unclear D gene. This CDR3 comprises 12 residues. Germline assignment: CDR1 DFQATT and CDR2 SNEGSKA (reference sequence). V shed 0 bases and J shed 6 bases, with 5 bases lying between them. The CDR3 sequence is CSARDLPGELFF. The CDR3 coding sequence is TGCAGTGCTAGAGATTTGCCCGGGGAGCTGTTTTTT.

The table lists this clonotype with a few counts. The chain employs TRBV15 and TRBJ2-1, with D possibly TRBD2 on 6 matching bases. Per germline, CDR1 LNHNV and CDR2 YYDKDF (reference sequence). V was cut by 1 base and J by 0 bases, with 13 bases left in between. This CDR3 contains 17 residues. Here the CDR3 DNA reads TGTGCCACCAGCAGAGGAGAGCGGGTTAGCTCCTACAATGAGCAGTTCTTC. It yields the protein CATSRGERVSSYNEQFF.

This clonotype was found many times. The chain couples TRBV20-1 to TRBJ2-3; 12 bases map to TRBD2. The CDR3 length is 15 residues. Trimming at V came to 1 base and at J to 8 bases, leaving 7 bases not matched to a gene. Germline CDR1 reads DFQATT; CDR2 reads SNEGSKA (reference sequence). The CDR3 nucleotides read TGCAGTGCTAGAGTGGCTAGCGGGGGGGGGCCTACGCAGTATTTT. Protein: CSARVASGGGPTQYF.

The chain uses TRBV13 and TRBJ2-7; no firm D call. This CDR3 is 14 amino acids long. The V gene lost 4 bases and the J gene lost 3 bases, with 13 bases spanning the gap. The germline V gene encodes CDR1 PRHDT and CDR2 FYEKMQ (reference sequence). The CDR3 region has the DNA TGTGCCAGCAGCTCCTACAGCCGAAACTACGAGCAGTACTTC. It codes for CASSSYSRNYEQYF. Supplemented by reference TRBV13 and TRBJ2-7, the full variable domain reads AAGVIQSPRHLIKEKRETATLKCYPIPRHDTVYWYQQGPGQDPQFLISFYEKMQSDKGSIPDRFSAQQFSDYHSELNMSSLELGDSALYFCASSSYSRNYEQYFGPGTRLTVT.

Only one count was recorded for this clonotype. The rearrangement uses TRBV7-3 and TRBJ2-3; D gene ambiguous. In germline, CDR1 is SGHTA, CDR2 FQGTGA. V was trimmed by 4 bases and J by 6 bases, leaving 11 bases between them. The CDR3 covers 13 residues. The chain's CDR3 is CASSYGFADTQYF. The CDR3 DNA sequence: TGTGCCAGCAGCTATGGGTTTGCGGATACGCAGTATTTT.